One and the same sample provided the 15 T cell receptor beta chains below, sequenced in a study of cytomegalovirus exposure and HLA in healthy donors. PCR employed 60 Vbeta and 13 Jbeta primers. The data were produced by immunoSEQ multiplex PCR, yet TCRdb's version contains in-frame clones alone and is incomplete. This sample contains under 250,000 clones. Sequenced: PBMCs. The receptors were sampled from a girl aged 2 to 9 in good health and CMV-seropositive.

The CDR3 is CASSEQMSGNQPQHF. The DNA of the CDR3 is TGTGCCAGCAGTGAACAGATGTCAGGGAATCAGCCCCAGCATTTT. The V and J genes are TRBV2 and TRBJ1-5, with D possibly being TRBD1 (5 bases). CDR1 and CDR2 from the germline V gene are SNHLY and FYNNEI. The CDR3 totals 15 residues. V was cut by 2 bases and J by 4 bases, with 12 bases left in between.

The chain couples TRBV28 to TRBJ1-4; D call uncertain. The CDR3 runs 15 residues. Trimming stripped 3 bases from V and 10 bases from J, with 18 bases between. Germline V gene lookup returns CDR1 MDHEN and CDR2 SYDVKM. CDR3 protein: CASSLGGSGIGKLFF. In nucleotides, the CDR3 is TGTGCCAGCAGTTTGGGCGGCTCGGGGATTGGAAAACTGTTTTTT.

This chain joins TRBV6-5 and TRBJ1-1, with 8 nucleotides matching TRBD1. CDR3 length equals 14 residues. J gave up 4 bases and V 4 bases, and 5 bases lay outside the gene matches. The germline CDR1 and CDR2 sequences are MNHEY and SVGAGI. The chain's CDR3 is CASSLTGGGTEAFF. DNA of the CDR3: TGTGCCAGCAGTTTAACAGGGGGGGGCACTGAAGCTTTCTTT.

CDR3 sequence reads: CASSEALAGYEQYF. As DNA, the CDR3 is TGTGCCAGCAGCGAGGCGTTAGCTGGCTACGAGCAGTACTTC. The J gene is TRBJ2-7, the V gene TRBV9; no firm D call. The CDR3 runs 14 residues. Per the germline V gene, CDR1 is SGDLS and CDR2 is YYNGEE. The V and J ends lost 3 bases and 3 bases respectively, with 13 bases between them.

This sequence joins TRBV28 and TRBJ1-3, with D possibly matching TRBD1 (5 bases). This CDR3 is built from 16 residues. The V gene lost 7 bases and the J gene lost 4 bases, with 20 bases spanning the gap. CDR1 is MDHEN and CDR2 is SYDVKM in the germline V gene. The CDR3 sequence is CASITAGAGRGNTIYF. The CDR3 region has the DNA TGTGCCAGCATCACCGCCGGGGCAGGGAGGGGAAACACCATATATTTT.

This sequence joins TRBV25-1 and TRBJ2-2, with 12 nucleotides matching TRBD2. Germline V CDR1 and CDR2: MGHDK, SYGVNS. The CDR3 extends over 16 amino acids. V trimming: 2 bases; J trimming: 7 bases; junction bases outside the gene matches: 5. CDR3 region: CASSEPGLAGYGELFF. The CDR3 DNA is TGTGCCAGCAGTGAACCGGGACTAGCGGGTTACGGGGAGCTGTTTTTT.

The chain's CDR3 is CASKYDRAGQPQHF. The CDR3 DNA follows: TGTGCCAGCAAATACGACAGGGCTGGTCAGCCCCAGCATTTT. V is TRBV2 and J is TRBJ1-5; the match to TRBD1 covers 7 bases. Germline values: CDR1 SNHLY, CDR2 FYNNEI. The CDR3 covers 14 residues. V was pared by 7 bases and J by 6 bases, with 9 bases of the junction left unmatched. Full variable domain (rest looked up from reference TRBV2 and TRBJ1-5): EPEVTQTPSHQVTQMGQEVILRCVPISNHLYFYWYRQILGQKVEFLVSFYNNEISEKSEIFDDQFSVERPDGSNFTLKIRSTKLEDSAMYFCASKYDRAGQPQHFGDGTRLSIL.

This chain joins TRBV18 and TRBJ2-5, with TRBD1 as a possible D gene (5 bases). The germline V and J ends were trimmed by 1 base and 4 bases, with 10 bases remaining between them. This CDR3 contains 14 residues. CDR1 is KGHSH and CDR2 is LQKENI in the germline V gene. The DNA of the CDR3 is TGTGCCAGCTCACCACTTCCCCAGGGAGAGACCCAGTACTTC. Amino acids: CASSPLPQGETQYF.

With regard to this clone: Other nucleotide sequences in the sample specify the same CDR3. V is TRBV7-9 and J is TRBJ2-3; TRBD2 is a possible D gene (5 bases). The germline CDR1 and CDR2 sequences are SEHNR and FQNEAQ (reference sequence). The germline V and J ends were trimmed by 5 bases and 1 base, with 10 bases remaining between them. The CDR3 loop spans 14 amino acids. For the CDR3, the DNA is TGTGCCAGCAGCGCCAGCGGACGCACAGATACGCAGTATTTT. The encoded protein is CASSASGRTDTQYF. Using reference TRBV7-9 and TRBJ2-3 for the parts outside the CDR3, the full variable domain is DTGVSQNPRHKITKRGQNVTFRCDPISEHNRLYWYRQTLGQGPEFLTYFQNEAQLEKSRLLSDRFSAERPKGSFSTLEIQRTEQGDSAMYLCASSASGRTDTQYFGPGTRLTVL.

The chain is built from TRBV5-8 and TRBJ2-5; 11 nucleotides agree with TRBD2. There are 15 residues in the CDR3. CDR1 and CDR2 (germline): SGHTS, YDEGEE. V dropped 4 bases and J dropped 4; count of bases not matched to a gene: 6. The chain's CDR3 is CASSPGLADLETQYF. DNA for the CDR3: TGTGCCAGCAGCCCGGGACTAGCGGATCTAGAGACCCAGTACTTC.

The chain is built from TRBV29-1 and TRBJ2-3, with TRBD2 identical over 7 bases. There are 15 residues in the CDR3. The germline V gene encodes CDR1 SQVTM and CDR2 ANQGSEA. In DNA form, the CDR3 reads TGCGCCGGGAGGTCGTTCGAGATACCCACAGATACGCAGTATTTT. Its translation: CAGRSFEIPTDTQYF.

This chain links TRBV5-1 with TRBJ1-1; the match to TRBD1 covers 10 bases. The CDR3 has 17 residues. J lost 0 bases, V lost 4 bases, and 9 bases had no gene match. The germline CDR1 and CDR2 sequences are SGHRS and YFSETQ. CDR3 residues: CASSVTGGAKVNTEAFF. CDR3 DNA: TGCGCCAGCAGCGTGACAGGGGGCGCGAAGGTGAACACTGAAGCTTTCTTT.

The rearrangement links TRBV29-1 to TRBJ2-2; D is possibly TRBD2 (7 bases). V gave up 7 bases and J gave up 8 bases, with 17 bases separating them. This CDR3 spans 13 amino acids. Germline-derived CDR1 and CDR2 are SQVTM and ANQGSEA. CDR3 DNA: TGCAGCGCTGGGAGGGGGAGCGGGGGGGAGCTGTTTTTT. This translates into CSAGRGSGGELFF.

The CDR3 sequence is CSVHRGEVGYNEQFF. For the CDR3, the DNA is TGCAGCGTCCACAGGGGAGAGGTGGGCTACAATGAGCAGTTCTTC. The chain combines TRBV29-1 with TRBJ2-1; 7 bases are shared with TRBD1. Germline V gene sequence: CDR1 SQVTM, CDR2 ANQGSEA. CDR3 size: 15 residues. V shed 6 bases, J shed 3 bases, and the junction held 11 bases outside the gene matches.

This chain joins TRBV29-1 and TRBJ1-2; TRBD1 matches at 9 bases. Trimming cost V 3 bases and J 7 bases; bases outside gene matches: 3. The CDR3 sequence is 12 residues long. The V gene's germline CDR1 is SQVTM and CDR2 ANQGSEA. CDR3 loop: CSVDYRGRGYTF. The CDR3 region has the DNA TGCAGCGTTGATTACAGGGGGCGTGGCTACACCTTC.